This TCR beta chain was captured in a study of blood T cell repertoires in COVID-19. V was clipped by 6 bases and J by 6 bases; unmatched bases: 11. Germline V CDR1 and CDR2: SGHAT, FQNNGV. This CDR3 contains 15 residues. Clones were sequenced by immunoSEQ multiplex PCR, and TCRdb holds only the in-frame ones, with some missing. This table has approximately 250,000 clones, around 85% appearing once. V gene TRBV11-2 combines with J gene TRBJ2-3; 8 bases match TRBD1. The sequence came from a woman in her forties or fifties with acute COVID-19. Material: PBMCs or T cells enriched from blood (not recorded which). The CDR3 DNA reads TGTGCCAGCAGTTCAGGACAGGGTTCTTGGGATACGCAGTATTTT. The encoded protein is CASSSGQGSWDTQYF.